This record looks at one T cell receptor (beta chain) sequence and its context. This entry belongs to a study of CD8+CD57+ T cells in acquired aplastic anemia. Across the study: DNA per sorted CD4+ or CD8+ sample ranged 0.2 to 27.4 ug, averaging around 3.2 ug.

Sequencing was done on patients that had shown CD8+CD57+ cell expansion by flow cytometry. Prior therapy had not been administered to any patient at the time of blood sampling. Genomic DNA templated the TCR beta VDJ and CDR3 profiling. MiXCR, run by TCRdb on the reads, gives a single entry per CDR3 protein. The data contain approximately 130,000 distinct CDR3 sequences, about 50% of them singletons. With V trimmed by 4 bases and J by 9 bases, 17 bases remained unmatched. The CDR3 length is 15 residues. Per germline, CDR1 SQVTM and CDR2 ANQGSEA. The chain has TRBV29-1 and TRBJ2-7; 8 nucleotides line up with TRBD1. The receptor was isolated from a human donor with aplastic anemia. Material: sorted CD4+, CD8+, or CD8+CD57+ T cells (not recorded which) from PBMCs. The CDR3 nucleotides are TGCAGCGTTGTACGTTTCAGGGGGCGCGAAGTAGGGCAGTACTTC. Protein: CSVVRFRGREVGQYF.